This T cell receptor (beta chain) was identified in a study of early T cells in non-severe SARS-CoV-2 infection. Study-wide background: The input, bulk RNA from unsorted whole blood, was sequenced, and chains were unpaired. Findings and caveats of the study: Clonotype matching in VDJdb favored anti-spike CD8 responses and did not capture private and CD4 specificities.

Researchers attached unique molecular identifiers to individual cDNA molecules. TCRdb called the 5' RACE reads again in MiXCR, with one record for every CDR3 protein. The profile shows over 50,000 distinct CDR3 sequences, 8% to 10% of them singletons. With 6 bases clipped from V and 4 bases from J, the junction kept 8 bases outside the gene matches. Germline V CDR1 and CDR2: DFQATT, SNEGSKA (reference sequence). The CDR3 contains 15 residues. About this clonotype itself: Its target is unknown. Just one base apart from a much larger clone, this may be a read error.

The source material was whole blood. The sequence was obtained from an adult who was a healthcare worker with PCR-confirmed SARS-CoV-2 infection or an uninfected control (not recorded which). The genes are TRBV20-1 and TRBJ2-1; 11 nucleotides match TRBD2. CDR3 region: CSADSGREGYNEQFF. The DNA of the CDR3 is TGCAGTGCAGATAGCGGGAGGGAGGGGTACAATGAGCAGTTCTTC.